These T cell receptor beta chains were read from a single sample in a study of molecular identifiers for immune sequencing clone quantification. One entry per CDR3 protein results from TCRdb running MiXCR on the PCR reads. Counted here are about 640,000 distinct CDR3 sequences, 15% to 20% occurring once; the ten biggest clones make up around 0.9%. Sequenced input: naive CD8+ T cells from blood, with Jurkat cell RNA spiked in. These TCRs come from a human donor in good health. Some libraries in this study had Jurkat cell RNA spiked in. Both conserved end residues are part of each CDR3.

CASSQGVWGQPQHF | TRBV11-2
CASSRSVSNQPQHF | TRBV4-1
CATKPSAGSYEQYF | TRBV6-6
CAIPIDRGNEQYF | TRBV7-9
CASSLGRVSYEQYF | TRBV12-3/TRBV12-4
CASGTSWGAGYNEQFF | TRBV7-9
CASSLGSGFGYEQYF | TRBV7-2
CASSQNEEHSDYNEQFF | TRBV7-2
CASSGTGSNEQYF | TRBV19
CASSYGTLPYEQYF | TRBV7-9
CASRDRGANEKLFF | TRBV6-1
CASSTGTEGNTIYF | TRBV3-1
CASSGPTSGKSSYNEQFF | TRBV6-5
CASSLYRSNQPQHF | TRBV28
CASSNNQPQHF | TRBV19
CSVELATFEGQGSGEQYF | TRBV29-1
CASSQDVRQSLLYEQYF | TRBV4-3